Below, one T cell receptor (beta chain) is given with its context. This sample is drawn from a study of blood T cell repertoires in COVID-19. Study summary: From the United States, Italy and Spain came samples of acute and convalescent COVID-19.

In the original workflow: Nucleated cell counts were estimated from reference gene primer amplification. Only in-frame clones appear in the TCRdb table, and some are missing; sequencing was by immunoSEQ multiplex PCR. For V, J and clone size, that table is used; D and trimming come from the DNA. Of approximately 140,000 clones in the sample, around three quarters were seen once. Germline V gene data show CDR1 as SGHNT and CDR2 as YYREEE (reference sequence). This CDR3 spans 16 amino acids. V shed 3 bases, J shed 4 bases, and the junction held 5 bases outside the gene matches. The J gene is TRBJ2-5, the V gene TRBV5-4; 14 nucleotides line up with TRBD2. The receptor's source is a man in his fifties or sixties with acute or convalescent COVID-19. Sample: peripheral blood. The CDR3 reads CASSSGGLAGAETQYF. In DNA form, the CDR3 reads TGTGCCAGCAGCTCGGGGGGACTAGCGGGGGCAGAGACCCAGTACTTC.